This is a list of T cell receptor beta chains from one sample in a study of blood T cell repertoires in COVID-19. TCRdb's copy holds only in-frame clones and misses some; the assay was immunoSEQ multiplex PCR. The profile shows some 80,000 clones, around four fifths of them singletons. The specimen sequenced was peripheral blood. The receptors were gathered from a man at least 80 years old with active or convalescent COVID-19. CDR3s include the opening cysteine and the closing phenylalanine or tryptophan. A D gene is named only where the DNA matches it firmly. A clone size is listed for some rows: how often the clone was seen (once, few, many), or a class if it is expanded.

j_call | d_call | v_call | clone_size | cdr3_aa | cdr3_nt
TRBJ2-2 | NA | TRBV5-1 | few | CASSGGTANTGELFF | TGCGCCAGCAGCGGAGGGACAGCGAACACCGGGGAGCTGTTTTTT
TRBJ2-3 | NA | TRBV3-1/TRBV3-2 | NA | CASSQEANTQYF | TGTGCCAGCAGCCAAGAAGCTAATACGCAGTATTTT
TRBJ1-6 | NA | TRBV7-9 | NA | CASSLAAGSNNSPLHF | TGTGCCAGCAGCTTAGCCGCGGGCTCGAATAATTCACCCCTCCACTTT
TRBJ1-2 | NA | TRBV5-4 | NA | CASSQDRTGYGYTF | TGTGCCAGCAGCCAGGACAGAACCGGCTATGGCTACACCTTC
TRBJ2-3 | TRBD2 | TRBV5-1 | NA | CASSILAGAGTDTQYF | TGCGCCAGCAGCATCTTAGCGGGAGCTGGCACAGATACGCAGTATTTT
TRBJ2-2 | TRBD2 | TRBV7-2 | NA | CASKGLATDPGELFF | TGTGCCAGCAAGGGACTAGCGACAGATCCCGGGGAGCTGTTTTTT
TRBJ2-6 | NA | TRBV28 | NA | CASSSGVWAGANVLTF | TGTGCCAGCAGTTCCGGGGTGTGGGCTGGGGCCAACGTCCTGACTTTC
TRBJ1-2 | TRBD1 | TRBV18 | NA | CASSPGTGSRYGYTF | TGTGCCAGCTCACCAGGGACAGGGAGTCGCTATGGCTACACCTTC
TRBJ2-5 | TRBD1 | TRBV5-1 | NA | CASSLQGGAMETQYF | TGCGCCAGCAGCCTCCAAGGGGGCGCAATGGAGACCCAGTACTTC
TRBJ2-1 | NA | TRBV5-1 | NA | CASSLGVSSYNEQFF | TGCGCCAGCAGCTTGGGAGTGAGCTCCTACAATGAGCAGTTCTTC
TRBJ1-2 | NA | TRBV27 | NA | CASSFAGGYGYTF | TGTGCCAGCAGTTTCGCGGGTGGCTATGGCTACACCTTC
TRBJ1-4 | NA | TRBV2 | NA | CASKPGVLDEKLFF | TGTGCCAGCAAACCAGGGGTCCTGGATGAAAAACTGTTTTTT
TRBJ1-2 | NA | TRBV28 | NA | CASRLGGANYGYTF | TGTGCCAGCAGATTGGGGGGGGCGAACTATGGCTACACCTTC
TRBJ2-3 | NA | TRBV27 | NA | CASRPHAEDRSTDTQYF | TGTGCCAGCAGACCTCACGCGGAAGACAGAAGCACAGATACGCAGTATTTT
TRBJ2-3 | NA | TRBV18 | once | CASSPPSGTDTQYF | TGTGCCAGCTCACCACCTAGCGGCACAGATACGCAGTATTTT
TRBJ1-1 | TRBD1 | TRBV12-3/TRBV12-4 | once | CASSRDSLFEAFF | TGTGCCAGCAGTCGGGACAGCCTATTTGAAGCTTTCTTT
TRBJ1-2 | NA | TRBV6-5 | NA | CASRQNSYGYTF | TGTGCCAGCAGACAGAACAGCTATGGCTACACCTTC
TRBJ2-1 | TRBD2 | TRBV9 | NA | CASSARTSNYNEQFF | TGTGCCAGCAGCGCCCGGACTAGCAACTACAATGAGCAGTTCTTC
TRBJ1-1 | NA | TRBV18 | NA | CASSPPAASEAFF | TGTGCCAGCTCACCTCCAGCAGCGTCAGAAGCTTTCTTT
TRBJ2-5 | TRBD1 | TRBV2 | NA | CASSRDRGFDETQYF | TGTGCCAGCAGCCGGGACAGGGGATTCGACGAGACCCAGTACTTC